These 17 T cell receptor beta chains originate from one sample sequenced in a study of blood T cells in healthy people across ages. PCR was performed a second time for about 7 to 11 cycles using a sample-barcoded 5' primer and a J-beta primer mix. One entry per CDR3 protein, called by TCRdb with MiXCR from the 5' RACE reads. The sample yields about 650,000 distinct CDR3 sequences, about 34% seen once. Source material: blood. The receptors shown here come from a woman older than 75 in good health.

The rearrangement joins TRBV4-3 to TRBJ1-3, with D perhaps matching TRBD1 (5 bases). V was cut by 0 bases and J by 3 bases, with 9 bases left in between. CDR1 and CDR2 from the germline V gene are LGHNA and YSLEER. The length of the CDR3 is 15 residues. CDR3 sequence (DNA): TGCGCCAGCAGCCAAGAGGGGCAGAATGGAAACACCATATATTTT. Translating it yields CASSQEGQNGNTIYF.

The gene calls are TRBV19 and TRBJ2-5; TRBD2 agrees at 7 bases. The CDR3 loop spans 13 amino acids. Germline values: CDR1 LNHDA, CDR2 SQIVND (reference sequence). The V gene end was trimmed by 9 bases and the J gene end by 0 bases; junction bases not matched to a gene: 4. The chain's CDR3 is CARSLADQETQYF. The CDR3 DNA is TGTGCCAGGAGTCTAGCGGACCAAGAGACCCAGTACTTC.

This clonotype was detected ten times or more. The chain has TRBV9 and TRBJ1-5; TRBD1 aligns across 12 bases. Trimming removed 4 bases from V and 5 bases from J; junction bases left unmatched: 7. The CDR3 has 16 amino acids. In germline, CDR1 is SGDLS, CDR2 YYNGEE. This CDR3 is CASSPGTGGSYQPQHF. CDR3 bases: TGTGCCAGCAGCCCCGGGACAGGGGGCTCTTATCAGCCCCAGCATTTT.

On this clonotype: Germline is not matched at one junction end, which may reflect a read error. The CDR3 nucleotides are TGTGCCTGCAGTGAAGTGAAGCGGGGGGGATTCAATGAGCAGTTCTTC. Its translation is CACSEVKRGGFNEQFF. The chain links TRBV6-1 to TRBJ2-1, with 10 bases matching TRBD2. Looked up from germline, CDR1 is MNHNS and CDR2 is SASEGT. CDR3 length: 16 amino acids.

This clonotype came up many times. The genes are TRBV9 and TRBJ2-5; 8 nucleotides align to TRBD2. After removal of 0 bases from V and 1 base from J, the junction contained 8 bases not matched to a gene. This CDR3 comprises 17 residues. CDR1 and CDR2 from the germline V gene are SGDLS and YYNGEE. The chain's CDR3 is CASSVGGAGAFQETQYF. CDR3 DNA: TGTGCCAGCAGCGTAGGCGGAGCGGGGGCCTTCCAAGAGACCCAGTACTTC.

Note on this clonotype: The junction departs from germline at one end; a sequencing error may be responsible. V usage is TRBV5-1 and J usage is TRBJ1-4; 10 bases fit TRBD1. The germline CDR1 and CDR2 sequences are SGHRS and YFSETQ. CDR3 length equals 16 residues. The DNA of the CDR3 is TGCGCCAGCAGCTGGACAGGGGGGTCAACTAATGAAAACCTGTTTTTT. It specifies CASSWTGGSTNENLFF.

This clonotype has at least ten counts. CDR3 coding DNA: TGTGCCAGCAGCTTACTGGCGACAGGGTGGAATGAGCAGTTCTTC. This translates into CASSLLATGWNEQFF. The chain links TRBV7-2 to TRBJ2-1, with 7 bases lining up with TRBD1. CDR1 SGHTA and CDR2 FQGNSA come from the germline V gene. The CDR3 contains 15 residues. Trimming at V came to 2 bases and at J to 7 bases, leaving 8 bases not matched to a gene.

The DNA for the CDR3 is TGCAGCGTTGAGGGAGTAGCGGACCTGGAGACCCAGTACTTC. This translates into CSVEGVADLETQYF. V usage is TRBV29-1 and J usage is TRBJ2-7, with D tentatively TRBD2 (6 bases). The J call is uncertain, as TRBJ2-5 better fits the DNA end. The CDR3 has 14 residues. The germline gives CDR1 SQVTM, CDR2 ANQGSEA.

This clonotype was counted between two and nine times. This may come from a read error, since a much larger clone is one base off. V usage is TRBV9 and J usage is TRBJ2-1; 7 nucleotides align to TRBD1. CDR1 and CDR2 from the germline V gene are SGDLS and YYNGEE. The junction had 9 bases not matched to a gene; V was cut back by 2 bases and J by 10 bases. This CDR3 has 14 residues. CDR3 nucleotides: TGTGCCAGCAGCGTGACGGGACAGACCTACGAGCAGTTCTTC. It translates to CASSVTGQTYEQFF.

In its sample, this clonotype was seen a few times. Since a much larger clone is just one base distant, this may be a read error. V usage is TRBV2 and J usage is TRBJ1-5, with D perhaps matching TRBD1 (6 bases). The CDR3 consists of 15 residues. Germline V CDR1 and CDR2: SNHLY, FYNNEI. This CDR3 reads CACSASRDTNQPQHF. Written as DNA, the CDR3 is TGTGCCTGCAGTGCCAGCCGGGACACCAATCAGCCCCAGCATTTT. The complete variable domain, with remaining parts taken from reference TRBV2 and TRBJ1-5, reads EPEVTQTPSHQVTQMGQEVILRCVPISNHLYFYWYRQILGQKVEFLVSFYNNEISEKSEIFDDQFSVERPDGSNFTLKIRSTKLEDSAMYFCACSASRDTNQPQHFGDGTRLSIL.

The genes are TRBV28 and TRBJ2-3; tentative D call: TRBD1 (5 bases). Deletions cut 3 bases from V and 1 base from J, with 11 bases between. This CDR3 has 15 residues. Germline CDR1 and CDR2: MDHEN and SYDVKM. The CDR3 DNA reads TGTGCCAGCAGTTTGGGGTCAGGGCGCACAGATACGCAGTATTTT. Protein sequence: CASSLGSGRTDTQYF.

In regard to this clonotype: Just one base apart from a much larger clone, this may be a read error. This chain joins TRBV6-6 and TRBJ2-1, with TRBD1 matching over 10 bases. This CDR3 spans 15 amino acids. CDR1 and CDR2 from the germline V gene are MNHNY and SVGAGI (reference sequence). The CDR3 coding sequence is TGTGCCAGCAGCCTAGGGGACAGGGGTTCCAATGAGCGGTTCTTC. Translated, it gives CASSLGDRGSNERFF.

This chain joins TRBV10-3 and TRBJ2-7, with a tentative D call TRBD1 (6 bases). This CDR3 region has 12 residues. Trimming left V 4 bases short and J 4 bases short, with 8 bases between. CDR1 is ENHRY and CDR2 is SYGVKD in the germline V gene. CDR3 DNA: TGTGCCATCAGTGTTCAGGGGTACGAGCAGTACTTC. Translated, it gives CAISVQGYEQYF.

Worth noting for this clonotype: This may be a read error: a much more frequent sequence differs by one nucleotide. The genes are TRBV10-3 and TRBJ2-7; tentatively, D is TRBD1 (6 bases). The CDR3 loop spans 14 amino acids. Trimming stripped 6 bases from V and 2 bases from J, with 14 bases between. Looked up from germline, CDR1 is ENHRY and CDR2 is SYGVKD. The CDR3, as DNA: TGTGCCATCAGCCCCAGACAGGAGGCCTACGAGCAGTACTTC. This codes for CAISPRQEAYEQYF.

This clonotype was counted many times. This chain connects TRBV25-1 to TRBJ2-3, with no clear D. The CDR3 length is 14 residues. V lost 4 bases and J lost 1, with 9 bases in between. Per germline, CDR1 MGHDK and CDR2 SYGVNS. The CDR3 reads CASSATLGTDTQYF. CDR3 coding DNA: TGTGCCAGCAGTGCCACGCTCGGCACAGATACGCAGTATTTT.

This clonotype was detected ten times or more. CDR3 DNA: TGCGCCAGCAGCTGGACCACAGGCGCCTCCCAGTACTTC. It specifies CASSWTTGASQYF. The chain links TRBV5-1 to TRBJ2-5; a weak D match, TRBD1 (5 bases). This CDR3 has 13 residues. The germline gives CDR1 SGHRS, CDR2 YFSETQ. The V gene lost 3 bases and the J gene lost 9 bases, with 15 bases spanning the gap.

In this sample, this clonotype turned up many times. CDR3 nucleotides: TGTGCCTGGAGTGTACCGGGGATGGAAAGTTCACCCCTCCACTTT. Amino acids: CAWSVPGMESSPLHF. This chain joins TRBV30 and TRBJ1-6; D is uncertain. V lost 0 bases, J lost 9 bases, and 15 bases lay in between. Germline V CDR1 and CDR2: GTSNPN, SVGIG (reference sequence). There are 15 residues in the CDR3.